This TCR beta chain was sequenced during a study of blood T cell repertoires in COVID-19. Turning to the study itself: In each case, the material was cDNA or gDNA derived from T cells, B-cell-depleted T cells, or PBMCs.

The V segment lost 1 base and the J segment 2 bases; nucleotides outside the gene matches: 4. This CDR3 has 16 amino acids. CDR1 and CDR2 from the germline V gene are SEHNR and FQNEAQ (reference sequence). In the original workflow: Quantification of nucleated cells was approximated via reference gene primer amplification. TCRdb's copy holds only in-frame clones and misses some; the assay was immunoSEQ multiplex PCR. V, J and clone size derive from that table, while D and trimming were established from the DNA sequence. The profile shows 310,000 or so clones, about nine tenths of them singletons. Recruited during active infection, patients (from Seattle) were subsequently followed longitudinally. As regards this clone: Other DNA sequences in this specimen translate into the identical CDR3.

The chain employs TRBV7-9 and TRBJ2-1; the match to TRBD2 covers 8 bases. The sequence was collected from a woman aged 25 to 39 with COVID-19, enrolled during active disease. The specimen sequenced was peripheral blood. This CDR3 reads CASSLGLAGPYNEQFF. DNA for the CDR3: TGTGCCAGCAGCTTAGGGCTAGCGGGTCCCTACAATGAGCAGTTCTTC. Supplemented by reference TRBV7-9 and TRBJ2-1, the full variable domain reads DTGVSQNPRHKITKRGQNVTFRCDPISEHNRLYWYRQTLGQGPEFLTYFQNEAQLEKSRLLSDRFSAERPKGSFSTLEIQRTEQGDSAMYLCASSLGLAGPYNEQFFGPGTRLTVL.